Listed below are T cell receptor beta chains from one sample, sequenced in a study of T cells after yellow fever vaccination. TCRdb re-called the 5' RACE reads through MiXCR, storing one row per CDR3 protein. The sample lists approximately 610,000 distinct CDR3 sequences, about a sixth seen once, with 15% to 20% in the top ten. Sequenced material: PBMCs, taken about 5 days after the first yellow fever vaccination. The source is a man younger than 30 who received the YFV17D yellow fever vaccine. Both conserved end residues are part of each CDR3. Each record gives: clone size, V gene, D gene, J gene, CDR3 length, CDR3 protein, CDR3 DNA. A D gene is named only where the DNA matches it firmly. Only some rows state a clone size, as once, few, many or a class for expanded clones.

few	TRBV3-1	.	TRBJ2-7	14	CASSQGGLSYEQYF	TGTGCCAGCAGCCAAGGCGGCCTTTCCTACGAGCAGTACTTC
.	TRBV4-1	.	TRBJ2-3	16	CASSQVGRSPTDTQYF	TGCGCCAGCAGCCAAGTCGGACGGAGCCCCACAGATACGCAGTATTTT
.	TRBV5-1	TRBD2	TRBJ2-3	15	CASSSGLAGGRTQYF	TGCGCCAGCAGCTCCGGACTAGCGGGCGGTCGAACGCAGTATTTT
many	TRBV5-6	TRBD1	TRBJ2-3	17	CASSLYARGLYADTQYF	TGTGCCAGCAGCTTGTATGCCAGGGGGCTGTACGCAGATACGCAGTATTTT
many	TRBV5-1	.	TRBJ1-1	16	CASSLEGGGSWTEAFF	TGCGCCAGCAGCTTGGAGGGGGGGGGCTCTTGGACTGAAGCTTTCTTT
few	TRBV7-2	TRBD2	TRBJ2-3	14	CASRESSGADTQYF	TGTGCCAGCAGGGAGAGTAGCGGGGCAGATACGCAGTATTTT
.	TRBV12-3/TRBV12-4	.	TRBJ1-5	15	CASSLAARTNQPQHF	TGTGCCAGCAGTTTAGCGGCAAGGACCAATCAGCCCCAGCATTTT
few	TRBV12-3/TRBV12-4	.	TRBJ2-2	14	CASSPGGSAGELFF	TGTGCCAGCAGCCCTGGAGGTTCGGCCGGGGAGCTGTTTTTT
few	TRBV12-3/TRBV12-4	TRBD1	TRBJ2-3	12	CASSNRGNTQYF	TGTGCCAGCAGTAACAGGGGGAATACGCAGTATTTT
.	TRBV5-1	.	TRBJ1-6	13	CASSQRQNSPLHF	TGCGCCAGCAGCCAACGACAGAATTCACCCCTCCACTTT
few	TRBV28	TRBD2	TRBJ2-1	17	CASRALSGTSNYNEQFF	TGTGCCAGCAGGGCCCTATCCGGGACTAGCAACTACAATGAGCAGTTCTTC
many	TRBV5-1	TRBD1	TRBJ2-1	13	CASSFRGLDEQFF	TGCGCCAGCAGCTTCAGGGGGCTCGATGAGCAGTTCTTC
many	TRBV18	TRBD2	TRBJ2-1	15	CASSLAGDSYNEQFF	TGTGCCAGCTCACTAGCGGGGGACTCCTACAATGAGCAGTTCTTC
.	TRBV7-8	TRBD1	TRBJ2-1	16	CASRTSGQGPYNEQFF	TGTGCCAGCAGAACTTCGGGACAGGGGCCTTACAATGAGCAGTTCTTC
.	TRBV5-1	.	TRBJ2-1	15	CASSAGGVSYNEQFF	TGCGCCAGCAGCGCCGGGGGCGTGAGTTACAATGAGCAGTTCTTC
many	TRBV5-1	.	TRBJ2-5	14	CASSLNPGEETQYF	TGCGCCAGCAGCTTGAACCCGGGGGAAGAGACCCAGTACTTC
.	TRBV7-3	.	TRBJ1-1	13	CASRSRENTEAFF	TGTGCCAGCAGGTCGAGGGAGAACACTGAAGCTTTCTTT
few	TRBV28	.	TRBJ1-4	15	CASSSSGAANEKLFF	TGTGCCAGCAGCTCGTCGGGGGCGGCTAATGAAAAACTGTTTTTT
.	TRBV2	.	TRBJ2-4	15	CASSELLGGADIQYF	TGTGCCAGCAGTGAGCTGCTCGGGGGAGCTGACATTCAGTACTTC
.	TRBV6-5	TRBD1	TRBJ2-3	16	CASSLNPGQGSDTQYF	TGTGCCAGCAGCTTAAACCCGGGACAGGGGTCAGATACGCAGTATTTT
.	TRBV7-7	.	TRBJ2-5	14	CASSLELLSETQYF	TGTGCCAGCAGCTTAGAGCTCCTATCGGAGACCCAGTACTTC
many	TRBV7-2	.	TRBJ2-1	17	CASSLYRGATTGNEQFF	TGTGCCAGCAGCTTATATAGGGGGGCTACCACTGGGAATGAGCAGTTCTTC
.	TRBV29-1	.	TRBJ1-1	14	CSVDPTEGNTEAFF	TGCAGCGTTGACCCAACAGAAGGTAATACTGAAGCTTTCTTT
once	TRBV5-1	TRBD2	TRBJ2-2	17	CASSLLAGGSDTGELFF	TGCGCCAGCAGCTTACTAGCGGGGGGGTCCGACACCGGGGAGCTGTTTTTT
few	TRBV18	TRBD2	TRBJ2-1	14	CASSTSGAHNEQFF	TGTGCCAGCTCAACCAGCGGGGCACACAATGAGCAGTTCTTC
.	TRBV29-1	.	TRBJ1-1	12	CSVNRVDTEAFF	TGCAGCGTTAACAGGGTTGACACTGAAGCTTTCTTT